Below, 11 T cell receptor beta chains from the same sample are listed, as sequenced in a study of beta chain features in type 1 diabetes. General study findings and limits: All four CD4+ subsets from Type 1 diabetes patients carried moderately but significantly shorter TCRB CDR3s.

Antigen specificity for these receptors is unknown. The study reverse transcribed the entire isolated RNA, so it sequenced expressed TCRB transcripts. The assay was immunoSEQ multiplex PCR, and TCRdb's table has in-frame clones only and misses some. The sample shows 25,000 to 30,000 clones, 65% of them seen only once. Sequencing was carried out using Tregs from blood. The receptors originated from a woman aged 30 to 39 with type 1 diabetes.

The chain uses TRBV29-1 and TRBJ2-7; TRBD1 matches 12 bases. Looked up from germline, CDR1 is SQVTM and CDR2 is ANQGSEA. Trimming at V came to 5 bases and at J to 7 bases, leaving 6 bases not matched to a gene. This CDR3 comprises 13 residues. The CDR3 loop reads CSVRGQGAREQYF. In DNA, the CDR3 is TGCAGCGTTCGGGGACAGGGGGCCCGGGAGCAGTACTTC.

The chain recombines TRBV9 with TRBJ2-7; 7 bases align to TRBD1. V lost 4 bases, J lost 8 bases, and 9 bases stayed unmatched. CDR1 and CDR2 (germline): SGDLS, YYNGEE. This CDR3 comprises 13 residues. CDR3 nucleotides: TGTGCCAGCAGCACCGGGACAGCTTACCAGCAGTACTTC. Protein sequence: CASSTGTAYQQYF.

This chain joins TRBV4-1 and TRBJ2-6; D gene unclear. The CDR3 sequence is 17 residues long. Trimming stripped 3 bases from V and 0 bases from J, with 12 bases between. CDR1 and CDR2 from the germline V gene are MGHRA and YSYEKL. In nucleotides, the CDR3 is TGCGCCAGCAGCCATACTGCCACCAACTCTGGGGCCAACGTCCTGACTTTC. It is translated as CASSHTATNSGANVLTF.

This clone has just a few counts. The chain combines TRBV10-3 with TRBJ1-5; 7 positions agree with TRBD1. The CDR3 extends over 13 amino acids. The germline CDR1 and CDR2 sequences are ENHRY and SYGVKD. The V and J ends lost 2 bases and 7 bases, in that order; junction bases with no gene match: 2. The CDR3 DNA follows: TGTGCCATCAGTGAGACAGGGGACCAGCCCCAGCATTTT. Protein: CAISETGDQPQHF.

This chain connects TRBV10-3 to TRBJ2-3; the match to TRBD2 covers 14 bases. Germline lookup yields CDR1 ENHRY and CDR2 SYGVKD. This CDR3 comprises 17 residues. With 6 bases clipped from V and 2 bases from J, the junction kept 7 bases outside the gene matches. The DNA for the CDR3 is TGTGCCATCAGCGCCGGACTAGCGGGAGGAGTCACAGATACGCAGTATTTT. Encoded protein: CAISAGLAGGVTDTQYF.

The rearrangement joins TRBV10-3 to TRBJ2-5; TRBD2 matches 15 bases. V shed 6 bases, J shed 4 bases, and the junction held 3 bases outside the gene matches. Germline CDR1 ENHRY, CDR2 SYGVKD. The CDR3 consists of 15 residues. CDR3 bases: TGTGCCATCAGCGGGGGACTAGCGGGAGGAGAGACCCAGTACTTC. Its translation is CAISGGLAGGETQYF.

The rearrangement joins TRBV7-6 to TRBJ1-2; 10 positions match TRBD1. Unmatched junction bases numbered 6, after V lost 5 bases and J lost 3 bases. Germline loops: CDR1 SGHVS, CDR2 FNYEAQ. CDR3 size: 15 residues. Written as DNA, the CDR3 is TGTGCCAGCAGCCCACTGACAGGGGGCGACTATGGCTACACCTTC. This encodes CASSPLTGGDYGYTF.

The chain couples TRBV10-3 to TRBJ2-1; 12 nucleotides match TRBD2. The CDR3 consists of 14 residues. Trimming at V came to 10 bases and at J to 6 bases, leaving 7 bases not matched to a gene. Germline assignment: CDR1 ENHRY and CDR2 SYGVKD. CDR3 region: CATKTSGSPNEQFF. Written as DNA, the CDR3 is TGTGCCACCAAGACTAGCGGGAGTCCCAATGAGCAGTTCTTC.

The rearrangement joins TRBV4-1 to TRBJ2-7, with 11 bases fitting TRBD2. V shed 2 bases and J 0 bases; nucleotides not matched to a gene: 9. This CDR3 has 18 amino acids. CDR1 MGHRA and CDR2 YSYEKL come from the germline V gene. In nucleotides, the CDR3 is TGCGCCAGCAGCCAACCACCGGGACTAGCGGTAAGCTCCTACGAGCAGTACTTC. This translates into CASSQPPGLAVSSYEQYF.

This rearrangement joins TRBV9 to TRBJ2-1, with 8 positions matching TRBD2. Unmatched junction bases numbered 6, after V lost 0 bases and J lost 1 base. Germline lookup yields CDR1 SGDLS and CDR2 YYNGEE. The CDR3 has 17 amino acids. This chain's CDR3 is CASSVVGLAGSYNEQFF. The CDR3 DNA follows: TGTGCCAGCAGCGTAGTTGGGTTAGCGGGATCCTACAATGAGCAGTTCTTC.

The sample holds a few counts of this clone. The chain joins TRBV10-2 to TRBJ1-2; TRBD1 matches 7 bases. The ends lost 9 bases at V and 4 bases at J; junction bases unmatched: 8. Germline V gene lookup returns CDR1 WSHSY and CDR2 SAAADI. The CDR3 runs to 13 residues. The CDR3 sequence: CASGLDRTYGYTF. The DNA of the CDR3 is TGCGCCAGTGGATTGGACAGGACCTATGGCTACACCTTC.